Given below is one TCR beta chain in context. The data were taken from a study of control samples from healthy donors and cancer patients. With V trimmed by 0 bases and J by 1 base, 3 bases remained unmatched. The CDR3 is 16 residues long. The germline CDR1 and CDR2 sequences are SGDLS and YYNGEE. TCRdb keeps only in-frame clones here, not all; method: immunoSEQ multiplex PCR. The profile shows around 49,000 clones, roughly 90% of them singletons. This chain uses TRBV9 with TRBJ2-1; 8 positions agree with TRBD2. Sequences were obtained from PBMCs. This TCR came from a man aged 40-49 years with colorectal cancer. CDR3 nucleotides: TGTGCCAGCAGCGTAGCGGCGGGGGGTTCCTACAATGAGCAGTTCTTC. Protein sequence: CASSVAAGGSYNEQFF.